The 2 T cell receptor beta chains presented below share a single source sample, sequenced in a study of T cell responses to AZD1222 COVID-19 vaccine. Data came from immunoSEQ multiplex PCR; TCRdb stores just in-frame clones and leaves some out. The data show approximately 200,000 clones, 87% seen once. This sample comprised peripheral blood, obtained on day 0 of MenACWY control vaccination. These receptors all come from an adult in good health.

The gene calls are TRBV5-4 and TRBJ2-5, with 9 bases that match TRBD2. The CDR3 spans 15 residues. V shed 2 bases and J 2 bases; nucleotides not matched to a gene: 4. The germline CDR1 and CDR2 sequences are SGHNT and YYREEE (reference sequence). The CDR3 DNA is TGTGCCAGCAGCTTTTTAGCGGGGGCTCAAGAGACCCAGTACTTC. Protein sequence: CASSFLAGAQETQYF.

This clone occurred once. J is TRBJ1-2 and V is TRBV28; 9 bases line up with TRBD1. Germline V gene lookup returns CDR1 MDHEN and CDR2 SYDVKM. This CDR3 has 15 residues. V lost 3 bases, J lost 3 bases, and 5 bases stayed unmatched. This CDR3 reads CASSLWDRVDYGYTF. The CDR3 DNA reads TGTGCCAGCAGTTTGTGGGACAGGGTTGACTATGGCTACACCTTC.